The clone carrying this TCR beta chain was seen a handful of times. Its target is not known. This sample is part of a study of CD8+ T cells in alopecia areata. As the sequencing template, cDNA was produced by extracting RNA and reverse transcribing it. Clones were sequenced by immunoSEQ multiplex PCR, and TCRdb holds only the in-frame ones, with some missing. The sample holds about 210,000 clones, roughly 64% seen once. Whole-study findings and limits: Sharing of TCRs across patients appeared less clear than in mice, possibly for HLA-related reasons.

This sample's treatment: oral pan-JAK inhibitor, 5-10 mg twice daily. V shed 7 bases and J shed 1 base, with 16 bases lying between them. This CDR3 spans 15 amino acids. Per the germline V gene, CDR1 is MNHNS and CDR2 is SASEGT. The source of this sequence is a human donor with alopecia areata. The starting material was CD4+ T cells sorted from blood, obtained at week 4, from a patient treated with tofacitinib. The genes are TRBV6-1 and TRBJ1-1; a possible D gene is TRBD1 (5 bases). The CDR3 DNA reads TGTGCCAGCACGATTGATTGGACACCGAACACTGAAGCTTTCTTT. Its translation is CASTIDWTPNTEAFF.